The TCR beta chain described here comes from a study of post-analysis software for immune sequencing data. About the research overall: Relapsing-remitting, secondary progressive and progressive-relapsing forms of multiple sclerosis all featured among disease courses.

Overall study findings and caveats: Elevated frequency relative to controls characterized 4 or 5 TRBV segments in patients, TRBV5-6, TRBV5-1 and TRBV20-1 among them. Relative to controls, patients with multiple sclerosis showed significantly lower normalized Chao1 diversity.

TCR beta libraries were prepared from cDNA with unique molecular identifiers. TCRdb processed the PCR reads anew with MiXCR; each CDR3 protein has one entry. This sample has hundreds of thousands of distinct CDR3 sequences, with about 44% found just once. The CDR3 runs to 15 residues. Germline-derived CDR1 and CDR2 are MNHEY and SVGAGI. With regard to this clonotype: Its antigen remains unidentified. A junction boundary mismatches the germline segment, possibly from a read error.

This receptor was obtained from a girl between 10 and 17 years old with multiple sclerosis. The V call is TRBV6-5, the J call TRBJ2-7; D may be TRBD1 (6 bases). Sequenced material: blood. CDR3 region: CASSSGTSRVYERYF. The DNA for the CDR3 is TGTGCCAGCAGTTCCGGGACATCCCGGGTCTACGAGCGGTACTTC.